Presented here are 8 T cell receptor beta chains from one specimen sequenced in a study of T cell repertoires in cytomegalovirus infection. These receptors are not linked to any known antigen. TCRdb reprocessed the reads via MiXCR and lists one record per CDR3 protein. The profile shows about 130,000 distinct CDR3 sequences, about 24% of them singletons. Sequenced sample: PBMCs, sequenced either directly or after in vitro stimulation (not recorded which). The receptor source for this set is a human donor in good health (CMV status not recorded). Some clones in this sample may be carry-over from other donors' samples.

The chain has TRBV2 and TRBJ2-3, with 8 bases that match TRBD2. The CDR3 has 15 residues. Germline V gene data show CDR1 as SNHLY and CDR2 as FYNNEI. With 3 bases clipped from V and 0 bases from J, the junction kept 2 bases outside the gene matches. This chain's CDR3 is CASSDRGGSTDTQYF. CDR3 nucleotide sequence: TGTGCCAGCAGTGATCGGGGGGGAAGCACAGATACGCAGTATTTT.

This clonotype was detected ten times or more. The CDR3 bases are TGTGCCAGCAGCTCGACTAGTCCAGAGACCCAGTACTTC. Residues: CASSSTSPETQYF. The J gene is TRBJ2-5, the V gene TRBV7-2; the D gene is possibly TRBD2 (6 bases). The CDR3 covers 13 residues. Germline CDR1 and CDR2: SGHTA and FQGNSA. Trimming stripped 4 bases from V and 4 bases from J, with 10 bases between.

This rearrangement joins TRBV27 to TRBJ2-7; 8 bases fit TRBD1. The CDR3 consists of 14 residues. CDR1 and CDR2 (germline): MNHEY, SMNVEV (reference sequence). The J segment lost 6 bases and the V segment lost 4 bases, leaving 8 bases of the junction unmatched. Here the CDR3 DNA reads TGTGCCAGCAGTTACAGGGGGGTTCTTTCCGAGCAGTACTTC. Protein product: CASSYRGVLSEQYF.

This clonotype was detected a few times. This sequence joins TRBV6-5 and TRBJ2-5; 13 bases agree with TRBD2. V trimming: 4 bases; J trimming: 3 bases; junction bases outside the gene matches: 5. The CDR3 has 16 amino acids. Germline V gene data show CDR1 as MNHEY and CDR2 as SVGAGI. CDR3 sequence: CASSSMGLAGKETQYF. CDR3 bases: TGTGCCAGCAGTTCCATGGGACTAGCGGGGAAAGAGACCCAGTACTTC.

This clonotype was counted at least ten times. V gene TRBV12-3 or TRBV12-4 combines with J gene TRBJ1-2; D remains unclear. The CDR3 length is 14 residues. Trimming shortened V by 4 bases and J by 8 bases, and 17 bases separated the two germline ends. In DNA form, the CDR3 reads TGTGCCAGCAGTTACACGGCCGGGGATGTCGGCTACACCTTC. This sequence encodes CASSYTAGDVGYTF.

J is TRBJ2-3 and V is TRBV19; 9 nucleotides match TRBD1. This CDR3 is 15 amino acids long. The germline V gene encodes CDR1 LNHDA and CDR2 SQIVND (reference sequence). Losses at the gene ends were 4 bases for V and 4 bases for J; bases not matched to a gene: 6. CDR3 sequence (DNA): TGTGCCAGTAGTAACAGGGGGCTTAGTGCAGATACGCAGTATTTT. This gives the protein CASSNRGLSADTQYF.

V and J are TRBV4-1 and TRBJ2-2; unclear D gene. The V gene lost 2 bases and the J gene lost 2 bases, with 6 bases spanning the gap. The CDR3 contains 14 residues. Germline CDR1 is MGHRA and CDR2 is YSYEKL. The CDR3 DNA reads TGCGCCAGCAGCCAACCCTATAACACCGGGGAGCTGTTTTTT. Residues: CASSQPYNTGELFF.

A few counts support this clonotype. The rearrangement links TRBV4-1 to TRBJ2-1; 11 bases fit TRBD2. This CDR3 contains 14 residues. V lost 6 bases, J lost 9 bases, and 7 bases stayed unmatched. Germline-derived CDR1 and CDR2 are MGHRA and YSYEKL. CDR3 nucleotides: TGCGCCAGCAGGACTAGCGGGGCCCGGGGTGAGCAGTTCTTC. Translating it yields CASRTSGARGEQFF.